The TCR beta chain under discussion was sequenced for a study of cytomegalovirus exposure and HLA in healthy donors. PCR employed 60 Vbeta and 13 Jbeta primers. Some clones are missing from TCRdb's copy, which holds only in-frame ones; the method was immunoSEQ multiplex PCR. The sample records 150,000 to 200,000 clones, roughly 80% being singletons. As concerns this clone: Its specificity is unknown.

Study-level results: In an earlier analysis, in around 590 donors, most V segments appeared productive either ~87% or ~30% of the time. In presence/absence analyses, roughly uniform sequencing depth across donors was assumed. Published work reported that the classifier diagnosed cytomegalovirus status with high specificity and sensitivity.

The V gene end was trimmed by 6 bases and the J gene end by 5 bases; junction bases not matched to a gene: 9. Per germline, CDR1 MGHDK and CDR2 SYGVNS. This CDR3 has 14 amino acids. The origin of this receptor is a woman in her fifties or sixties in good health and CMV-seronegative. Sequencing was performed on PBMCs. The chain couples TRBV25-1 to TRBJ1-1, with 7 bases fitting TRBD1. The chain's CDR3 is CASSLTGTATEAFF. DNA of the CDR3: TGTGCCAGCAGCCTCACGGGGACAGCGACTGAAGCTTTCTTT.